Reported below is one TCR beta chain. The antigen remains unidentified. The data are from a study of T cell responses to AZD1222 COVID-19 vaccine. Whole-study context: Pooled in the analysis were second doses at about 4 or about 12 weeks. Study-wide results and limits: Variant regions that are unmutated are reportedly the target of nearly half of spike-specific TCRs. When two AZD1222 doses had been given, Spike-specific TCR breadth and depth rose. Repertoire sampling happened only post peak T cell response.

V was clipped by 3 bases and J by 5 bases, with 13 bases between them. The CDR3 sequence is 15 residues long. The germline CDR1 and CDR2 sequences are LNHDA and SQIVND (reference sequence). The table came from immunoSEQ multiplex PCR; TCRdb's copy has only in-frame clones and leaves some out. The table has 150,000 to 200,000 clones, approximately 92% seen once; the top ten hold about 10%. Sequenced material: peripheral blood, taken on day 0 of AZD1222 vaccination. The receptor was derived from an adult in good health. The chain carries TRBV19 and TRBJ2-2; D possibly corresponds to TRBD2 (6 bases). CDR3 sequence: CASSMGSGVTGELFF. The CDR3 bases are TGTGCCAGTAGTATGGGTTCGGGGGTGACCGGGGAGCTGTTTTTT.